The 27 T cell receptor beta chains presented below share a single source sample, sequenced in a study of PD-1 blockade in classical Hodgkin lymphoma. Clones were read by immunoSEQ multiplex PCR, and TCRdb kept only the in-frame ones, dropping some. Of around 99,000 clones in the sample, roughly 80% are singletons; the top ten hold under 20%. All patients relapsed after autologous stem cell transplantation, and brentuximab vedotin exposure varied. The sample was peripheral blood mononuclear cells (PBMCs), taken before the second cycle of nivolumab. These receptors originate from a human donor with classical Hodgkin lymphoma.

In this sample, this clone turned up once. The chain combines TRBV9 with TRBJ2-7, with TRBD2 identical over 8 bases. CDR3 length: 12 amino acids. Germline CDR1 SGDLS, CDR2 YYNGEE. V lost 1 base, J lost 6 bases, and 0 bases stayed unmatched. CDR3 nucleotide sequence: TGTGCCAGCAGCGTAAGCGGGGGCGAGCAGTACTTC. Translated: CASSVSGGEQYF. Supplemented by reference TRBV9 and TRBJ2-7, the full variable domain reads DSGVTQTPKHLITATGQRVTLRCSPRSGDLSVYWYQQSLDQGLQFLIQYYNGEERAKGNILERFSAQQFPDLHSELNLSSLELGDSALYFCASSVSGGEQYFGPGTRLTVT.

The gene calls are TRBV27 and TRBJ2-2; D gene uncertain. The CDR3 contains 14 residues. V was shortened by 1 base and J by 6 bases, with 9 bases between the two germline ends. The V gene's germline CDR1 is MNHEY and CDR2 SMNVEV (reference sequence). The CDR3 nucleotides are TGTGCCAGCAGTTTATATCTGGTCCCCGGGGAGCTGTTTTTT. Translation gives CASSLYLVPGELFF.

This chain uses TRBV2 with TRBJ2-1, with 10 bases matching TRBD2. The length of the CDR3 is 17 residues. Germline CDR1 SNHLY, CDR2 FYNNEI. The junction had 13 bases not matched to a gene; V was cut back by 4 bases and J by 7 bases. Here the CDR3 DNA reads TGTGCCAGCAGTGGCGACCGACTAGCGGGTGCTGCGAATGAGCAGTTCTTC. It encodes CASSGDRLAGAANEQFF.

In its sample, this clone was seen once. This chain links TRBV10-3 with TRBJ1-1; possible D gene TRBD1, 5 bases. V was cut by 6 bases and J by 3 bases, with 17 bases left in between. The CDR3 is 15 amino acids. From germline, CDR1 is ENHRY and CDR2 SYGVKD. The CDR3 sequence is CAIRRDRGQDTEAFF. The CDR3 DNA sequence: TGTGCCATCAGGCGAGATAGGGGCCAGGACACTGAAGCTTTCTTT.

V usage is TRBV6-1 and J usage is TRBJ1-1, with a tentative D call TRBD1 (5 bases). The CDR3 loop spans 13 amino acids. Germline V gene lookup returns CDR1 MNHNS and CDR2 SASEGT. Trimming shortened V by 4 bases and J by 4 bases, and 10 bases separated the two germline ends. CDR3 bases: TGTGCCAGCAGTGCGCGCGGGGCCACTGAAGCTTTCTTT. Translation: CASSARGATEAFF.

This chain's CDR3 is CASSHTPSPDTQYF. The CDR3 DNA follows: TGTGCCAGCAGCCACACCCCGTCCCCAGATACGCAGTATTTT. The gene calls are TRBV7-9 and TRBJ2-3; D is ambiguous. This CDR3 is built from 14 residues. Germline values: CDR1 SEHNR, CDR2 FQNEAQ (reference sequence). V lost 5 bases and J 4 bases, leaving 13 bases between the germline ends.

The rearrangement uses TRBV5-1 and TRBJ2-1; D is possibly TRBD1 or TRBD2 (6 bases each). V was clipped by 4 bases and J by 7 bases, with 15 bases between them. There are 14 residues in the CDR3. The germline gives CDR1 SGHRS, CDR2 YFSETQ. The CDR3 coding sequence is TGCGCCAGCAGCGCCTCGGGGGCGGGGAATGAGCAGTTCTTC. This translates into CASSASGAGNEQFF.

This chain connects TRBV19 to TRBJ2-7; TRBD1 might be the D (6 bases). CDR3 length: 13 amino acids. CDR1 is LNHDA and CDR2 is SQIVND in the germline V gene (reference sequence). V shed 4 bases and J shed 2 bases, with 9 bases lying between them. The CDR3 DNA sequence: TGTGCCAGTAGTAAGGACAGAGCCTACGAGCAGTACTTC. Its translation is CASSKDRAYEQYF.

The count of this clone is one. V gene TRBV5-1 combines with J gene TRBJ2-7, with a tentative D call TRBD1 (6 bases). Trimming shortened V by 2 bases and J by 4 bases, and 13 bases separated the two germline ends. The CDR3 is made up of 14 amino acids. The germline V gene encodes CDR1 SGHRS and CDR2 YFSETQ. CDR3: CASSFHRDQYEQYF. CDR3 coding DNA: TGCGCCAGCAGCTTTCACAGGGATCAGTACGAGCAGTACTTC. Based on the CDR3 plus reference TRBV5-1 and TRBJ2-7, the full variable domain is KAGVTQTPRYLIKTRGQQVTLSCSPISGHRSVSWYQQTPGQGLQFLFEYFSETQRNKGNFPGRFSGRQFSNSRSEMNVSTLELGDSALYLCASSFHRDQYEQYFGPGTRLTVT.

This clone occurred once. The junction does not match germline at one end; this may be a read error. The chain has TRBV5-5 and TRBJ2-7; 7 positions match TRBD2. CDR3 size: 13 residues. CDR1 is SGHKS and CDR2 is YYEKEE in the germline V gene (reference sequence). CDR3 coding DNA: TGTGCCAGCAGCTTGGGCTCGGGGGGTGAGCGGTACTTC. Translation: CASSLGSGGERYF.

The chain joins TRBV5-4 to TRBJ2-1; 7 nucleotides line up with TRBD2. J lost 6 bases, V lost 4 bases, and 13 bases had no gene match. Germline CDR1 and CDR2: SGHNT and YYREEE (reference sequence). This CDR3 region has 16 residues. The CDR3 protein is CASSPVGLGVGNEQFF. In DNA, the CDR3 is TGTGCCAGCAGCCCCGTCGGACTAGGGGTGGGCAATGAGCAGTTCTTC.

The chain links TRBV7-9 to TRBJ2-7, with D maybe TRBD2 (6 bases). The V gene's germline CDR1 is SEHNR and CDR2 FQNEAQ (reference sequence). V dropped 5 bases and J dropped 4 bases, with 12 bases sitting between them. CDR3 length: 13 amino acids. The CDR3 DNA reads as TGTGCCAGCAGCCCGCGGGACCGTTACGAGCAGTACTTC. Amino acid sequence: CASSPRDRYEQYF.

This clone was seen just once. The chain combines TRBV10-2 with TRBJ2-7, with unresolved D. The CDR3 is 14 residues long. Germline values: CDR1 WSHSY, CDR2 SAAADI. With 6 bases removed from V and 0 bases from J, the gap between germline ends came to 12 bases. For the CDR3, the DNA is TGCGCCAGCAGCAACCTCGAGAGCTCCTACGAGCAGTACTTC. Protein: CASSNLESSYEQYF.

The V call is TRBV6-5, the J call TRBJ2-2; D assignment may be TRBD1 or TRBD2 (5 bases each). The V gene's germline CDR1 is MNHEY and CDR2 SVGAGI. The CDR3 contains 15 residues. Trimming cost V 4 bases and J 6 bases, with 15 bases left between them. The CDR3, as DNA: TGTGCCAGCAGTTGGGGGTCCTCCTTGGCCGGGGAGCTGTTTTTT. Encoded protein: CASSWGSSLAGELFF.

The rearrangement joins TRBV10-3 to TRBJ2-1; a weak D match, TRBD2 (6 bases). The germline CDR1 and CDR2 sequences are ENHRY and SYGVKD. V lost 8 bases to trimming and J lost 2 bases, with 13 bases between them. CDR3 size: 14 residues. In DNA form, the CDR3 reads TGTGCCATCGGTGGTAGCGGTCCCTACAATGAGCAGTTCTTC. Translation: CAIGGSGPYNEQFF.

This chain joins TRBV5-6 and TRBJ1-4; TRBD1 matches at 12 bases. Germline-derived CDR1 and CDR2 are SGHDT and YYEEEE. The ends lost 3 bases at V and 10 bases at J; junction bases unmatched: 13. The CDR3 has 17 amino acids. The CDR3 is CASSSGTGGLLGGKLFF. DNA of the CDR3: TGTGCCAGCAGCTCCGGGACAGGGGGCTTATTAGGTGGAAAACTGTTTTTT.

The rearrangement uses TRBV6-1 and TRBJ2-7, with a tentative D call TRBD1 (6 bases). The length of the CDR3 is 15 residues. Germline values: CDR1 MNHNS, CDR2 SASEGT. Trimming removed 6 bases from V and 5 bases from J, with 20 bases in between. CDR3: CASSERGLGWDEQYF. CDR3 nucleotides: TGTGCCAGCAGCGAGAGGGGGTTGGGGTGGGACGAGCAGTACTTC.

This clone was counted a single time. V is TRBV5-8 and J is TRBJ2-7, with 10 bases fitting TRBD1. Trimming removed 2 bases from V and 5 bases from J; junction bases left unmatched: 4. The length of the CDR3 is 14 residues. Germline V lookup: CDR1 SGHTS, CDR2 YDEGEE. CDR3 nucleotides: TGTGCCAGCAGCTTCCGGGACAGGGGCAACGAGCAGTACTTC. Its protein product is CASSFRDRGNEQYF.

The chain employs TRBV29-1 and TRBJ2-3; D ambiguous. CDR3 length equals 12 residues. Germline V gene sequence: CDR1 SQVTM, CDR2 ANQGSEA. The germline V and J ends were trimmed by 1 base and 1 base, with 3 bases remaining between them. The CDR3 coding sequence is TGCAGCGTTGAAGGCGGCACAGATACGCAGTATTTT. Translation gives CSVEGGTDTQYF.

This chain connects TRBV6-5 to TRBJ2-7; D is possibly TRBD2 (5 bases). CDR1 is MNHEY and CDR2 is SVGAGI in the germline V gene. The CDR3 contains 16 residues. Between the trimmed V and J ends, which lost 2 bases and 1 base, there was a span of 15 bases. CDR3 DNA: TGTGCCAGCAGTTACCTCCCCTCAACGGGATCCTACGAGCAGTACTTC. Amino acid sequence: CASSYLPSTGSYEQYF.

The V gene is TRBV5-6, the J gene TRBJ2-5; maybe TRBD2 (6 bases). Trimming left V 6 bases short and J 5 bases short, with 17 bases between. Germline CDR1 is SGHDT and CDR2 is YYEEEE. The CDR3 consists of 14 residues. The CDR3 nucleotides read TGTGCCAGCACCCCCCGGGGGTTAGGGGAGACCCAGTACTTC. Translating gives CASTPRGLGETQYF.

The chain combines TRBV29-1 with TRBJ1-5; a possible D gene is TRBD1 (5 bases). The germline V gene encodes CDR1 SQVTM and CDR2 ANQGSEA. The CDR3 runs to 14 residues. V was trimmed by 4 bases and J by 2 bases, leaving 12 bases between them. The CDR3 spells CSVAQGEGNQPQHF. The DNA for the CDR3 is TGCAGCGTTGCCCAGGGTGAAGGCAATCAGCCCCAGCATTTT. Full variable domain (missing parts from reference TRBV29-1 and TRBJ1-5): SAVISQKPSRDICQRGTSLTIQCQVDSQVTMMFWYRQQPGQSLTLIATANQGSEATYESGFVIDKFPISRPNLTFSTLTVSNMSPEDSSIYLCSVAQGEGNQPQHFGDGTRLSIL.

V is TRBV15 and J is TRBJ2-7, with D possibly TRBD1 on 6 matching bases. This CDR3 is 14 amino acids long. Germline assignment: CDR1 LNHNV and CDR2 YYDKDF (reference sequence). Trimming shortened V by 2 bases and J by 2 bases, and 10 bases separated the two germline ends. CDR3 sequence (DNA): TGTGCCACCAGCAGACAGGGGATGACCTACGAGCAGTACTTC. Protein sequence: CATSRQGMTYEQYF.

The V call is TRBV28, the J call TRBJ1-2; maybe TRBD1 (5 bases). The CDR3 runs to 14 residues. The V gene lost 5 bases and the J gene lost 4 bases, with 14 bases spanning the gap. CDR1 and CDR2 from the germline V gene are MDHEN and SYDVKM. This chain's CDR3 is CASSLSKGTYGYTF. The CDR3, as DNA: TGTGCCAGCAGTCTGAGTAAGGGGACCTATGGCTACACCTTC.

In its sample, this clone was seen once. J is TRBJ2-3 and V is TRBV6-4, with D perhaps TRBD1 or TRBD2 (7 bases each). V was pared by 6 bases and J by 4 bases, with 17 bases between. This CDR3 is built from 15 residues. The germline V gene has CDR1 MRHNA and CDR2 SNTAGT. The CDR3 DNA reads as TGTGCCAGCAGCCCCCAGGGGAGGGGGCCAGATACGCAGTATTTT. Protein sequence: CASSPQGRGPDTQYF.

The chain joins TRBV14 to TRBJ2-1; possibly TRBD1 or TRBD2 for D (5 bases each). The CDR3 sequence is 11 residues long. The ends were cut back, 4 bases at V and 9 bases at J, with 7 bases in the middle. Germline CDR1 is SGHDN and CDR2 is FVKESK. The CDR3 loop is CASSPGLEQFF. The DNA of the CDR3 is TGTGCCAGCAGCCCGGGGCTTGAGCAGTTCTTC.

This clone was detected once. The CDR3 reads CATSTSPLNTEAFF. The DNA of the CDR3 is TGTGCCACCAGCACTAGTCCGTTGAACACTGAAGCTTTCTTT. The chain uses TRBV15 and TRBJ1-1, with no clear D. With 4 bases removed from V and 0 bases from J, the gap between germline ends came to 9 bases. Looked up from germline, CDR1 is LNHNV and CDR2 is YYDKDF (reference sequence). The CDR3 contains 14 residues.